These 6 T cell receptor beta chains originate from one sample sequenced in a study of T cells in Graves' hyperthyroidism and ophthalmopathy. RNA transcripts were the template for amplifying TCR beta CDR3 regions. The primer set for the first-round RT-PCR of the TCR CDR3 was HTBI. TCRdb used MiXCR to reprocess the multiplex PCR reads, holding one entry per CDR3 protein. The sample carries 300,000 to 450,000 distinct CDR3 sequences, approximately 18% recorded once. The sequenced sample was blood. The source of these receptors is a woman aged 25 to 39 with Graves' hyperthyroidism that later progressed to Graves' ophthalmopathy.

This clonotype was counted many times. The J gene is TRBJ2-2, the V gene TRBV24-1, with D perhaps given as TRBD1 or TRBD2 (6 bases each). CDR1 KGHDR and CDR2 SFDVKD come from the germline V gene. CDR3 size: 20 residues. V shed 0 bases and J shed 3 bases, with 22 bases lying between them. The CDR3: CATSDLQRTGAAWDTGELFF. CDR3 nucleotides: TGTGCCACCAGTGATTTGCAACGGACGGGGGCGGCTTGGGACACCGGGGAGCTGTTTTTT.

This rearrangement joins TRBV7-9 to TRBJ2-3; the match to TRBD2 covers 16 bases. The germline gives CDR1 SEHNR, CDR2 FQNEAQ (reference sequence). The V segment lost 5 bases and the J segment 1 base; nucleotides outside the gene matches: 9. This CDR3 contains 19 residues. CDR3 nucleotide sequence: TGTGCCAGCAGCCCTACGGGGACTAGCGGGGGGGATCGCACAGATACGCAGTATTTT. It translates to CASSPTGTSGGDRTDTQYF.

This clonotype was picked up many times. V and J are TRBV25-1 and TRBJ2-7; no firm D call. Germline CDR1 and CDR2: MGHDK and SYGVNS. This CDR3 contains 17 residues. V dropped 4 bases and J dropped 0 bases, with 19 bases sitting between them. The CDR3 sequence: CASSADGNPPRSYEQYF. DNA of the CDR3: TGTGCCAGCAGTGCAGACGGAAACCCCCCTCGCTCCTACGAGCAGTACTTC.

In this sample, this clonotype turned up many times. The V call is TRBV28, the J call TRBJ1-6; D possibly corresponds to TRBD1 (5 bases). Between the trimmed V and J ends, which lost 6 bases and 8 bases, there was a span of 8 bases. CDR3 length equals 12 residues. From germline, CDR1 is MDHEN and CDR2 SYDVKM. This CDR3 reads CASRPGHSPLHF. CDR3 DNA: TGTGCCAGCAGACCGGGACATTCACCCCTCCACTTT.

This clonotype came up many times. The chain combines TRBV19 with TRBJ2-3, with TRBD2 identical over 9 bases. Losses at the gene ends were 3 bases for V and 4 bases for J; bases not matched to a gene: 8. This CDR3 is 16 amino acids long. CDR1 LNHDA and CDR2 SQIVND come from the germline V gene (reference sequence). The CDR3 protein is CASSIGGGGAADTQYF. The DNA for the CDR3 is TGTGCCAGTAGTATCGGCGGCGGGGGGGCCGCAGATACGCAGTATTTT.

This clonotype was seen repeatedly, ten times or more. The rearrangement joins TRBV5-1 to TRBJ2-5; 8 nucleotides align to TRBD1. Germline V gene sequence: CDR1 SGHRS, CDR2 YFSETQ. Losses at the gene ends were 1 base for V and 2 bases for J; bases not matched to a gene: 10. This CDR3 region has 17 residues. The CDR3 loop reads CASSLRQGWRGQETQYF. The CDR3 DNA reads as TGCGCCAGCAGCTTGAGACAGGGGTGGCGGGGACAAGAGACCCAGTACTTC. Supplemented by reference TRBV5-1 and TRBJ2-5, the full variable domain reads KAGVTQTPRYLIKTRGQQVTLSCSPISGHRSVSWYQQTPGQGLQFLFEYFSETQRNKGNFPGRFSGRQFSNSRSEMNVSTLELGDSALYLCASSLRQGWRGQETQYFGPGTRLLVL.